This entry features one T cell receptor beta chain sequence. Which antigen it targets is not known. No clone much larger than this one lies a single base away; base qualities are absent. In the germline V gene, CDR1 corresponds to SGHVS and CDR2 to FQNEAQ. The CDR3 runs 14 residues from the cysteine to the phenylalanine. Of the read, only the CDR3 DNA is kept; its 42 bases are in frame from base 1. A distance of 13 bases separates the germline ends of V and J, which lose 0 bases and 10 bases respectively. This sample is part of a study of T-cell reconstitution after alpha-beta-depleted transplantation in children (dated by TCRdb to the mid-2010s). Background for the entire study: Using TCR repertoire profiling, the study quantitatively followed how T-cell immune reconstitution unfolded in children after TCRalphabeta/CD19-depleted allogeneic hematopoietic cell transplantation.

Libraries were constructed by PCR. These reads were obtained on an Illumina HiSeq 2500. TCR libraries were prepared with molecular barcoding, using unique molecular identifiers to normalize TCRbeta repertoire quantification. Starting from the raw public reads, TCRdb applied fastp trimming at Q25, assembled clones with MiXCR and retained in-frame beta chains. Rows merge per CDR3 protein into single entries with the most common DNA and genes. Across this sample there are some 520,000 distinct CDR3 sequences, with approximately 32% seen only once. The ten largest clones capture about 2.3% of the sample.

This clonotype originated in a human donor who donated a stem cell graft to a child with aplastic anemia. The specimen comprised PBMCs from the stem cell graft donor, sampled from the stem cell graft. Recombination linked TRBV7-8 to TRBJ2-1; TRBD1 could be the D gene, as 6 bases match. The CDR3 in this case is CASSLAGALGEQFF. The DNA sequence is as follows: TGTGCCAGCAGCTTAGCGGGGGCCCTAGGGGAGCAGTTCTTC.